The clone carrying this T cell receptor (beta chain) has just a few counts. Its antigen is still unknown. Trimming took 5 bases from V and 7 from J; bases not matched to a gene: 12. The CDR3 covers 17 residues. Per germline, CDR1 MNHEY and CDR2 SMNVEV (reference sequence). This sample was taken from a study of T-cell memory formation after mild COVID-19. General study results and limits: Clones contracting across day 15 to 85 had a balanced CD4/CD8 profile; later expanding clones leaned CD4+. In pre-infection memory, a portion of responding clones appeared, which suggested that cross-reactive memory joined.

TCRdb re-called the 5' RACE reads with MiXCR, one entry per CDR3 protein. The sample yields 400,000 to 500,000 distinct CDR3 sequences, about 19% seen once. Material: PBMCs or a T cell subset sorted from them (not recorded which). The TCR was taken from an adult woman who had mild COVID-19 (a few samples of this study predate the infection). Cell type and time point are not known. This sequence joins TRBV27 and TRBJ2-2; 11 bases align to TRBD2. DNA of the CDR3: TGTGCCAGCAGTCCGGGCCCTAGCGGGGGGTTTTACGGGGAGCTGTTTTTT. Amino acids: CASSPGPSGGFYGELFF.